Ten or more counts support the clone carrying this T cell receptor beta chain. Its target is unknown. From the germline J gene comes the end of the CDR3, since the read stops 3 residues before it. For at least one year, all CVID subjects received replacement immunoglobulin. Blood samples were heparinized, about 5 to 9 ml per donor. Profiled with immunoSEQ multiplex PCR; TCRdb holds only in-frame clones, not every one. The record shows tens of thousands of clones for this sample, with no singletons present. This record comes from a study of T cell clonality in common variable immunodeficiency. With V trimmed by 6 bases and J by 4 bases, 2 bases remained unmatched. This CDR3 region has 12 residues. Germline loops: CDR1 SQVTM, CDR2 ANQGSEA. General study results and limits: Compared with healthy controls, CVID subjects showed increased TCRbeta clonality, mostly in about a third. Common variable immunodeficiency TCR beta sequences reportedly had fewer deletions and N-nucleotide insertions.

The gene calls are TRBV29-1 and TRBJ2-3; 9 bases match TRBD1. The receptor was isolated from a human donor with common variable immunodeficiency. Source material: peripheral blood mononuclear cells. The CDR3 bases that were read are TGCAGCGTGGACAGGGGATCAGATACG. It codes for CSVDRGSDT. The entire CDR3 reads CSVDRGSDTQYF.